Sequencing of this TCR beta chain was carried out in a study of cytomegalovirus exposure and HLA in healthy donors. The study's findings and limits: There were some public TCRs occurring in many donors, but most TCR sequences were rare.

Note on this clone: Its target is not known.

The PCR was carried out with 60 Vbeta primers and 13 Jbeta primers. TCRdb's copy holds only in-frame clones and misses some; the assay was immunoSEQ multiplex PCR. This table has roughly 130,000 clones, about 74% appearing once. Material: PBMCs. This TCR was sampled from a woman aged 45 to 65 in good health and CMV-seropositive.

The CDR3 reads CASSLGGGGGYNEQFF. The CDR3 nucleotides read TGTGCCAGCAGCTTGGGAGGGGGCGGGGGGTACAATGAGCAGTTCTTC. V usage is TRBV5-5 and J usage is TRBJ2-1; maybe TRBD2 (8 bases). V lost 0 bases and J lost 4, with 14 bases in between. From germline, CDR1 is SGHKS and CDR2 YYEKEE (reference sequence). CDR3 length: 16 residues.